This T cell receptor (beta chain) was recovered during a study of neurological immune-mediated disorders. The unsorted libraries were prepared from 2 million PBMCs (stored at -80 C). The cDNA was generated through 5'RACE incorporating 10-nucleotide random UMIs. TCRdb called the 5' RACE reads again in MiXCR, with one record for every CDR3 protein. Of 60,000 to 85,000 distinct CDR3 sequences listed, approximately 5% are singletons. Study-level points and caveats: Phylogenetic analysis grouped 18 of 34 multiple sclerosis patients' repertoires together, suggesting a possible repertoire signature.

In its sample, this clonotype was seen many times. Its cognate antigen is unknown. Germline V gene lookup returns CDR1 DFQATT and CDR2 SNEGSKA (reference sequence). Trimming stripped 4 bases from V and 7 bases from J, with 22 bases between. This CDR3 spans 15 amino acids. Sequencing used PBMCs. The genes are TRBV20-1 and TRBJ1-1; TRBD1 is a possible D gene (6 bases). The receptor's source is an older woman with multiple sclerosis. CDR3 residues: CSAIGVTGPLREAFF. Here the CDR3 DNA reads TGCAGTGCTATAGGGGTGACAGGTCCCCTTCGTGAAGCTTTCTTT.